This is a list of T cell receptor beta chains from one sample in a study of patients and donors after allogeneic stem cell transplantation. One entry per CDR3 protein results from TCRdb running MiXCR on the RT-PCR reads. The repertoire has 800,000 to 1,000,000 distinct CDR3 sequences, roughly 18% of them found once; the top ten carry around 6%. Sequences were obtained from blood, either unsorted or a sorted T cell fraction (not recorded which). The receptors here all came from a human donor who was either an allogeneic HSCT recipient or a stem cell or donor lymphocyte infusion donor (not recorded which). It is not recorded whose cells these are; they may come from a transplant donor. CDR3s include the opening cysteine and the closing phenylalanine or tryptophan. The order of the fields is V gene, clone size, D gene, J gene, CDR3 protein, CDR3 DNA. D genes are given only for firm matches. Rows may omit the clone size; those that give it use once, few, many or a size class.

>TRBV12-3/TRBV12-4|many|TRBD2|TRBJ2-7
CASSLAGGFVNEQYF
TGTGCCAGCAGTCTAGCGGGGGGGTTCGTCAACGAGCAGTACTTC
>TRBV25-1|NA|NA|TRBJ1-4
CASSEGQTATNEKLFF
TGTGCCAGCAGTGAAGGTCAAACGGCAACTAATGAAAAACTGTTTTTT
>TRBV19|NA|NA|TRBJ1-6
CASSTGQTSNSPLHF
TGTGCCAGTAGTACCGGACAGACTTCAAATTCACCCCTCCACTTT
>TRBV7-2|NA|TRBD2|TRBJ2-3
CASSLSGAGADTQYF
TGTGCCAGCAGCCTTAGCGGGGCCGGCGCAGATACGCAGTATTTT
>TRBV5-1|NA|NA|TRBJ1-2
CASTPGRNNYGYTF
TGCGCCAGCACCCCGGGACGGAATAACTATGGCTACACCTTC
>TRBV2|NA|NA|TRBJ2-1
CATRVYNEQFF
TGTGCCACCAGGGTTTACAATGAGCAGTTCTTC
>TRBV18|few|NA|TRBJ2-7
CASSPRRGMSYEQYF
TGTGCCAGCTCACCACGTAGGGGGATGTCCTACGAGCAGTACTTC
>TRBV24-1|NA|TRBD1|TRBJ2-3
CATSDMRTGRHTDTQYF
TGTGCCACCAGTGATATGAGGACAGGGAGACACACAGATACGCAGTATTTT
>TRBV30|NA|NA|TRBJ2-2
CACHSSGNLLGTGELFF
TGTGCCTGTCATTCTAGTGGCAACCTCCTAGGGACCGGGGAGCTGTTTTTT
>TRBV7-2|NA|NA|TRBJ1-3
CASSGGLGTIYF
TGTGCCAGCAGTGGGGGACTAGGCACCATATATTTT
>TRBV6-2/TRBV6-3|few|NA|TRBJ1-5
CASSYPRRADQPQHF
TGTGCCAGCAGTTACCCGAGAAGAGCCGATCAGCCCCAGCATTTT
>TRBV7-9|few|NA|TRBJ2-3
CASRWLTDTQYF
TGTGCCAGCCGCTGGCTTACAGATACGCAGTATTTT
>TRBV19|once|TRBD1|TRBJ1-1
CASSPAQGVTTEAFF
TGTGCCAGTAGTCCCGCGCAGGGGGTGACCACTGAAGCTTTCTTT
>TRBV15|NA|NA|TRBJ1-4
CATSSRDTHNEKLFF
TGTGCCACCAGCTCACGGGACACGCACAATGAAAAACTGTTTTTT
>TRBV12-3/TRBV12-4|few|NA|TRBJ2-6
CASSLKQGSGANVLTF
TGTGCCAGCAGTTTAAAACAGGGCTCTGGGGCCAACGTCCTGACTTTC
>TRBV27|NA|NA|TRBJ1-1
CASSLLLSAEAFF
TGTGCCAGCAGTTTACTCCTATCCGCTGAAGCTTTCTTT
>TRBV6-5|NA|TRBD2|TRBJ2-2
CASSYTGGPVTGELFF
TGTGCCAGCAGTTACACGGGAGGGCCTGTCACCGGGGAGCTGTTTTTT
>TRBV10-3|few|NA|TRBJ2-3
CAIRTKGSDTQYF
TGTGCCATCAGAACCAAGGGGTCAGATACGCAGTATTTT
>TRBV7-9|few|NA|TRBJ2-5
CASSSEGQGLRPETQYF
TGTGCCAGCAGTTCAGAGGGTCAGGGGCTTCGGCCAGAGACCCAGTACTTC
>TRBV20-1|NA|NA|TRBJ1-1
CSASRQNLRAFF
TGCAGTGCTAGCAGACAGAACCTTAGGGCTTTCTTT
>TRBV6-2/TRBV6-3|few|NA|TRBJ2-2
CASKLRVGELFF
TGTGCCAGCAAGCTCAGGGTCGGGGAGCTGTTTTTT
>TRBV12-3/TRBV12-4|many|TRBD2|TRBJ2-1
CASSLSGTSGRRSYNEQFF
TGTGCCAGCAGTTTATCCGGGACTAGCGGGAGGAGGTCCTACAATGAGCAGTTCTTC
>TRBV5-5|NA|NA|TRBJ1-4
CASSLVNNEKLFF
TGTGCCAGCAGCTTGGTGAATAATGAAAAACTGTTTTTT
>TRBV12-3/TRBV12-4|many|NA|TRBJ2-3
CASSLGGRRTDTQYF
TGTGCCAGCAGTTTGGGGGGGCGCAGGACAGATACGCAGTATTTT
>TRBV5-1|NA|NA|TRBJ1-1
CASSWNPGSTEAFF
TGCGCCAGCAGCTGGAATCCGGGGAGCACTGAAGCTTTCTTT
>TRBV29-1|many|NA|TRBJ2-7
CSVVGGGYEQYF
TGCAGCGTTGTGGGTGGGGGCTACGAGCAGTACTTC
>TRBV7-2|NA|TRBD2|TRBJ2-7
CASRLLAGVSYEQYF
TGTGCCAGCAGATTACTAGCGGGGGTCTCCTACGAGCAGTACTTC
>TRBV2|NA|NA|TRBJ2-7
CASRFRGGPSGGPYEQYF
TGTGCCAGCAGATTCCGTGGGGGCCCCTCCGGGGGGCCATACGAGCAGTACTTC
>TRBV4-1|few|TRBD2|TRBJ2-7
CASKYGLGGREPYEQYF
TGCGCCAGCAAGTACGGTTTAGGAGGGCGGGAGCCCTACGAGCAGTACTTC
>TRBV5-5|NA|NA|TRBJ1-5
CASSIRDTGSNQPQHF
TGTGCCAGCAGCATCCGGGACACTGGTAGCAATCAGCCCCAGCATTTT
>TRBV24-1|NA|TRBD1|TRBJ2-7
CATSDTGTGSNEQYF
TGTGCCACCAGTGACACCGGGACAGGGAGCAACGAGCAGTACTTC
>TRBV6-5|NA|NA|TRBJ2-3
CASSYESGKDTQYF
TGTGCCAGCAGTTACGAGTCAGGGAAGGATACGCAGTATTTT
>TRBV15|NA|TRBD1|TRBJ2-2
CATSREPVGTGDPGELFF
TGTGCCACCAGCAGAGAGCCGGTAGGGACAGGCGACCCCGGGGAGCTGTTTTTT
>TRBV7-9|NA|NA|TRBJ1-1
CASSTMADTEAFF
TGTGCCAGCAGCACAATGGCAGACACTGAAGCTTTCTTT
>TRBV5-1|few|NA|TRBJ2-7
CASSLMEGTREQYF
TGCGCCAGCAGCCTAATGGAAGGGACGCGAGAGCAGTACTTC
>TRBV5-1|few|TRBD2|TRBJ2-1
CASSFSGRGASEQFF
TGCGCCAGCAGTTTTTCCGGGAGGGGTGCCTCTGAGCAGTTCTTC
>TRBV5-1|NA|TRBD1|TRBJ2-1
CASSGTGHPYNEQFF
TGCGCCAGCAGTGGGACAGGTCACCCCTACAATGAGCAGTTCTTC
>TRBV5-5|few|TRBD1|TRBJ2-3
CASSPWGQGADTQYF
TGTGCCAGCAGCCCGTGGGGACAGGGCGCAGATACGCAGTATTTT
>TRBV7-3|many|NA|TRBJ1-6
CASSLNRDNSPLHF
TGTGCCAGCAGCTTGAACAGGGATAATTCACCCCTCCACTTT
>TRBV29-1|few|NA|TRBJ1-2
CSVTREAGYGYTF
TGCAGCGTGACCAGGGAGGCGGGCTATGGCTACACCTTC
>TRBV20-1|many|TRBD2|TRBJ2-7
CSARLAGRGYEQYF
TGCAGTGCTAGACTAGCGGGGAGAGGGTACGAGCAGTACTTC
>TRBV20-1|NA|NA|TRBJ2-5
CSAGPLRETQYF
TGCAGTGCCGGGCCTCTCAGAGAGACCCAGTACTTC
>TRBV12-3/TRBV12-4|few|TRBD2|TRBJ2-5
CASSGLAGVTPGETQYF
TGTGCCAGCAGTGGACTAGCGGGAGTAACTCCCGGAGAGACCCAGTACTTC
>TRBV6-1|NA|NA|TRBJ2-2
CASSPGTLQGAGELFF
TGTGCCAGCAGTCCGGGGACACTTCAAGGGGCCGGGGAGCTGTTTTTT
>TRBV5-1|few|TRBD2|TRBJ2-5
CASSWPTSGRKETQYF
TGCGCCAGCAGCTGGCCCACTAGCGGAAGGAAAGAGACCCAGTACTTC
>TRBV12-3/TRBV12-4|NA|NA|TRBJ2-1
CASRPGVTLNEQFF
TGTGCCAGCAGGCCAGGGGTTACCTTGAATGAGCAGTTCTTC
>TRBV25-1|many|TRBD1|TRBJ2-3
CASSEPRGPSTDTQYF
TGTGCCAGCAGTGAGCCCAGGGGGCCCAGCACAGATACGCAGTATTTT
>TRBV21-1|NA|NA|TRBJ1-2
CASNKAAGNGYTF
TGTGCCAGCAACAAAGCAGCAGGGAATGGCTACACCTTC
>TRBV7-2|NA|NA|TRBJ2-5
CASSLRGIAETQYF
TGTGCCAGCAGCTTACGAGGTATTGCGGAGACCCAGTACTTC
>TRBV7-4|few|NA|TRBJ2-1
CASTIYLGASYNEQFF
TGTGCCAGCACCATCTATCTGGGGGCTTCCTACAATGAGCAGTTCTTC
>TRBV25-1|NA|NA|TRBJ1-4
CASSAVPTGPNEKLFF
TGTGCCAGCAGTGCAGTACCGACAGGACCGAATGAAAAACTGTTTTTT
>TRBV25-1|NA|NA|TRBJ1-5
CASSESSPGRADQPQHF
TGTGCCAGCAGTGAATCATCCCCGGGACGGGCGGATCAGCCCCAGCATTTT
>TRBV12-3/TRBV12-4|NA|TRBD1|TRBJ1-1
CASSYERTGGNLSTEAFF
TGTGCCAGCAGCTACGAGCGGACAGGGGGCAATCTTTCCACTGAAGCTTTCTTT
>TRBV7-3|few|TRBD1|TRBJ2-2
CASSPSRGRNTGELFF
TGTGCCAGCAGCCCCTCGAGGGGGCGAAACACCGGGGAGCTGTTTTTT
>TRBV3-1|few|NA|TRBJ2-5
CASSQERKTQYF
TGTGCCAGCAGCCAAGAGCGGAAGACCCAGTACTTC